This T cell receptor (beta chain) was identified in a study of T cell changes during pregnancy in multiple sclerosis. This clone was observed a single time. Method: immunoSEQ multiplex PCR; TCRdb's copy keeps in-frame clones and lacks some. Among some 39,000 clones, 75% to 95% were seen once, and the ten largest hold 0.37%. The sequence was collected from a female donor in good health, enrolled as a control in a pregnancy study. The sequencing here drew on CD4+ T cells from peripheral blood mononuclear cells, taken in the third trimester of pregnancy.

The CDR3 DNA sequence: TGTGCCAGCAGCCTACCTAGCGGGGATTACAATGAGCAGTTCTTC. Translating gives CASSLPSGDYNEQFF. J is TRBJ2-1 and V is TRBV6-6; 9 bases are shared with TRBD2. The CDR3 loop spans 15 amino acids. The junction had 7 bases not matched to a gene; V was cut back by 6 bases and J by 4 bases. CDR1 MNHNY and CDR2 SVGAGI come from the germline V gene (reference sequence).